The 20 T cell receptor beta chains reported below all come from one sample, sequenced in a study of neurological immune-mediated disorders. The time point here: longitudinal time-point 3. Via MiXCR, TCRdb re-called the 5' RACE reads, giving one row per CDR3 protein. The sample contains about 45,000 distinct CDR3 sequences, about 13% of which appear only once. The sequencing sample was made of PBMCs. The receptor set was obtained from a man aged 30 to 39 in good health.

This clonotype was detected many times. J is TRBJ2-7 and V is TRBV5-1; perhaps D is TRBD1 or TRBD2 (5 bases each). Germline CDR1 reads SGHRS; CDR2 reads YFSETQ. This CDR3 has 13 amino acids. Trimming took 2 bases from V and 1 from J, leaving 7 bases between them. CDR3 bases: TGCGCCAGCAGCTTTGAGGGGTCCTACGAGCAGTACTTC. Its protein is CASSFEGSYEQYF.

This clonotype turned up a few times. This rearrangement joins TRBV7-8 to TRBJ2-1; possibly TRBD2 for D (6 bases). Germline V gene lookup returns CDR1 SGHVS and CDR2 FQNEAQ. The CDR3 runs to 15 residues. Trimming left V 3 bases short and J 5 bases short, with 14 bases between. CDR3 DNA sequence: TGTGCCAGCAGCTTGCTGGGCGGGGCAGACAATGAGCAGTTCTTC. Amino acid sequence: CASSLLGGADNEQFF.

This clonotype was seen repeatedly, ten times or more. The V and J genes are TRBV5-6 and TRBJ2-4; TRBD2 agrees at 8 bases. CDR1 is SGHDT, CDR2 YYEEEE, per germline. The CDR3 length is 16 residues. J lost 1 base, V lost 0 bases, and 3 bases had no gene match. CDR3 bases: TGTGCCAGCAGCTTGGAGGGACTAGGGGCCAAAAACATTCAGTACTTC. This gives the protein CASSLEGLGAKNIQYF.

This clonotype was observed at least ten times. This chain uses TRBV5-1 with TRBJ2-3; no definite D call. This CDR3 comprises 12 residues. The V gene lost 3 bases and the J gene lost 2 bases, with 4 bases spanning the gap. CDR1 SGHRS and CDR2 YFSETQ come from the germline V gene. CDR3 residues: CASSYSTDTQYF. DNA of the CDR3: TGCGCCAGCAGCTATTCCACAGATACGCAGTATTTT.

The table lists this clonotype with many counts. The V gene is TRBV5-1, the J gene TRBJ2-7; unclear D gene. The CDR3 length is 13 residues. Trimming cost V 3 bases and J 3 bases, with 10 bases left between them. From germline, CDR1 is SGHRS and CDR2 YFSETQ. The CDR3 region has the DNA TGCGCCAGCAGCTCTTTGGACGTCTACGAGCAGTACTTC. Its translation is CASSSLDVYEQYF.

In its sample, this clonotype was seen many times. V and J are TRBV6-2 or TRBV6-3 and TRBJ1-4; D unresolved. Germline V lookup: CDR1 MNHEY, CDR2 SVGEGT. CDR3 length: 13 residues. V dropped 5 bases and J dropped 12 bases, with 16 bases sitting between them. The CDR3 DNA follows: TGTGCCAGCAGTCCAAGGATGCCGGTAGAACTGTTTTTT. Protein: CASSPRMPVELFF.

This clonotype was found many times. This chain joins TRBV5-1 and TRBJ2-3; D ambiguous. The V and J ends lost 4 bases and 4 bases respectively, with 10 bases between them. Germline-derived CDR1 and CDR2 are SGHRS and YFSETQ. CDR3 size: 13 residues. This chain's CDR3 is CASSPNQADTQYF. The CDR3 nucleotides are TGCGCCAGCAGCCCCAATCAGGCAGATACGCAGTATTTT.

This clonotype was seen ten or more times. The chain joins TRBV5-6 to TRBJ2-1, with 12 bases aligning to TRBD2. The ends lost 0 bases at V and 10 bases at J; junction bases unmatched: 8. The CDR3 totals 16 residues. CDR1 is SGHDT, CDR2 YYEEEE, per germline. The CDR3 nucleotides are TGTGCCAGCAGCTTGGGACTAGCGGGAGCCTCCAGAGAGCAGTTCTTC. Amino acid sequence: CASSLGLAGASREQFF. The entire variable domain, with the rest obtained from reference TRBV5-6 and TRBJ2-1, is as follows: DAGVTQSPTHLIKTRGQQVTLRCSPKSGHDTVSWYQQALGQGPQFIFQYYEEEERQRGNFPDRFSGHQFPNYSSELNVNALLLGDSALYLCASSLGLAGASREQFFGPGTRLTVL.

In this sample, this clonotype turned up many times. The chain employs TRBV29-1 and TRBJ2-3; no clear D. Trimming stripped 0 bases from V and 4 bases from J, with 5 bases between. CDR1 SQVTM and CDR2 ANQGSEA come from the germline V gene. The CDR3 totals 12 residues. The CDR3 region has the DNA TGCAGCGTTGAAGATATCTCAGATACGCAGTATTTT. It is translated as CSVEDISDTQYF.

In its sample, this clonotype was seen many times. The chain uses TRBV5-1 and TRBJ2-3; 9 bases align to TRBD1. The trim removed 0 bases at V and 5 bases at J, leaving 4 bases unmatched. The CDR3 extends over 15 amino acids. Germline V gene lookup returns CDR1 SGHRS and CDR2 YFSETQ. CDR3 coding DNA: TGCGCCAGCAGCTTGGGGGGACAGGGAGGAGATACGCAGTATTTT. Translating gives CASSLGGQGGDTQYF.

The sample holds many counts of this clonotype. The chain links TRBV15 to TRBJ1-5, with D perhaps TRBD1 (5 bases). This CDR3 has 14 residues. The germline CDR1 and CDR2 sequences are LNHNV and YYDKDF (reference sequence). V was trimmed by 4 bases and J by 4 bases, leaving 11 bases between them. The CDR3 loop is CATSKGKVNQPQHF. The DNA of the CDR3 is TGTGCCACCAGCAAGGGGAAGGTTAATCAGCCCCAGCATTTT. The full variable domain, in which reference TRBV15 and TRBJ1-5 provide the parts outside the CDR3, is DAMVIQNPRYQVTQFGKPVTLSCSQTLNHNVMYWYQQKSSQAPKLLFHYYDKDFNNEADTPDNFQSRRPNTSFCFLDIRSPGLGDTAMYLCATSKGKVNQPQHFGDGTRLSIL.

Many counts were recorded for this clonotype. V gene TRBV20-1 combines with J gene TRBJ2-5, with 11 bases matching TRBD2. CDR1 DFQATT and CDR2 SNEGSKA come from the germline V gene (reference sequence). V was clipped by 0 bases and J by 6 bases; unmatched bases: 9. The CDR3 totals 16 residues. The CDR3 reads CSARESLAGVGQTQYF. CDR3 in DNA: TGCAGTGCTAGAGAATCACTAGCGGGAGTAGGGCAGACCCAGTACTTC.

This clonotype was observed many times. This chain joins TRBV12-3 or TRBV12-4 and TRBJ2-5; 10 nucleotides line up with TRBD2. Trimming cost V 8 bases and J 10 bases; bases outside gene matches: 13. The length of the CDR3 is 14 residues. CDR3 nucleotides: TGTGCCAGCGTATCCGGGACTAGCGCCGGGGTCCAGTACTTC. Amino acid sequence: CASVSGTSAGVQYF.

This clonotype was seen at least ten times. CDR3 bases: TGCAGTGCTAGAGTTAGCCACACAGATACGCAGTATTTT. It codes for CSARVSHTDTQYF. The V gene is TRBV20-1, the J gene TRBJ2-3; no clear D. The V gene lost 1 base and the J gene lost 2 bases, with 7 bases spanning the gap. The CDR3 covers 13 residues. In germline, CDR1 is DFQATT, CDR2 SNEGSKA (reference sequence).

This clonotype showed up many times. The V and J genes are TRBV15 and TRBJ1-1; possibly TRBD1 for D (5 bases). The CDR3 loop spans 15 amino acids. Trimming removed 5 bases at V and 4 bases at J, with 17 bases between. CDR1 is LNHNV, CDR2 YYDKDF, per germline (reference sequence). The CDR3 is CATSRGGTGGTEAFF. The CDR3 DNA follows: TGTGCCACCAGCCGGGGGGGTACTGGAGGCACTGAAGCTTTCTTT.

This clonotype was counted many times. The CDR3 DNA follows: TGTGCCAGCAGTTCCACAGGGAATGGCTACACCTTC. This sequence encodes CASSSTGNGYTF. This chain uses TRBV12-3 or TRBV12-4 with TRBJ1-2; D perhaps matches TRBD1 (6 bases). Trimming took 4 bases from V and 6 from J, leaving 9 bases between them. The CDR3 has 12 residues.

Concerning this clonotype itself: The junction and the germline gene differ at one end; a read error may be behind it. The chain uses TRBV4-1 and TRBJ2-7, with D perhaps TRBD1 (6 bases). CDR3 size: 14 residues. Germline V gives CDR1 MGHRA, CDR2 YSYEKL. CDR3 sequence (DNA): TGCGACAGCAGGCAAGGAACAGGGTCCTACGAGCAGTACTTC. Translation: CDSRQGTGSYEQYF.

At least ten counts were recorded for this clonotype. The chain employs TRBV29-1 and TRBJ2-1; D is ambiguous. CDR3 length: 11 residues. V was trimmed by 4 bases and J by 7 bases, leaving 8 bases between them. In germline, CDR1 is SQVTM, CDR2 ANQGSEA. The CDR3 DNA follows: TGCAGCGTTGCGGATCCGAATGAGCAGTTCTTC. Translated, it gives CSVADPNEQFF.

The table lists this clonotype with many counts. The CDR3 region is CASCPTINTGELFF. CDR3 nucleotide sequence: TGTGCCAGCTGCCCGACGATTAACACCGGGGAGCTGTTTTTT. The V and J genes are TRBV18 and TRBJ2-2; D call uncertain. The V gene's germline CDR1 is KGHSH and CDR2 LQKENI. Trimming took off 7 bases at V and 2 bases at J, with 11 bases between the two ends. The CDR3 is 14 residues long.

This clonotype was recorded many times. This rearrangement joins TRBV20-1 to TRBJ2-7; D unresolved. There are 14 residues in the CDR3. The ends were cut back, 0 bases at V and 3 bases at J, with 12 bases in the middle. The germline CDR1 and CDR2 sequences are DFQATT and SNEGSKA (reference sequence). The CDR3 here is CSARDQKRIYEQYF. DNA for the CDR3: TGCAGTGCTAGAGATCAAAAAAGAATCTACGAGCAGTACTTC.